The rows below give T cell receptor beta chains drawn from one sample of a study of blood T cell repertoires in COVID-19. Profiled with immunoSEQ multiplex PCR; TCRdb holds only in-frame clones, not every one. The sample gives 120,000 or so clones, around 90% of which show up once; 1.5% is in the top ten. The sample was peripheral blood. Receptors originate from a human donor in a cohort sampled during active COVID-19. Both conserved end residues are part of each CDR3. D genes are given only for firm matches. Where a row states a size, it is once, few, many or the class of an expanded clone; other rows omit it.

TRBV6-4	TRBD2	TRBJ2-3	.	CASRRLAGGTDTQYF	TGTGCCAGCAGAAGACTAGCGGGGGGTACAGATACGCAGTATTTT
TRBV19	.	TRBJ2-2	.	CASSTPGMRTGELFF	TGTGCCAGTAGTACCCCAGGGATGCGCACCGGGGAGCTGTTTTTT
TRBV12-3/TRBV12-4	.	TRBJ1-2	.	CASSSPGYGYTF	TGTGCCAGCAGTTCGCCAGGGTATGGCTACACCTTC
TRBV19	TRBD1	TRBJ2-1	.	CASSAGGQAPYNEQFF	TGTGCCAGTAGTGCCGGGGGACAGGCACCTTACAATGAGCAGTTCTTC
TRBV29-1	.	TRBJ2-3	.	CSVGGGGLLGLGNTDTQYF	TGCAGCGTTGGGGGGGGCGGGCTCTTGGGCCTCGGAAACACAGATACGCAGTATTTT
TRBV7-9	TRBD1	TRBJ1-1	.	CASSQQGTMNTEAFF	TGTGCCAGCAGCCAACAGGGGACCATGAACACTGAAGCTTTCTTT
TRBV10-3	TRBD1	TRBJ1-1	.	CAINDQGTGDTF	TGTGCCATCAACGATCAAGGGACAGGGGACACTTTT
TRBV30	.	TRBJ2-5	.	CAWSRTSGQETQYF	TGTGCCTGGAGCCGTACATCGGGGCAAGAGACCCAGTACTTC
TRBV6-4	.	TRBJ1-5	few	CASNPAGYTEPQHF	TGTGCCAGCAACCCAGCGGGGTATACCGAGCCCCAGCATTTT
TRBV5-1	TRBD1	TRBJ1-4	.	CASSADRGTNEKLFF	TGCGCCAGCAGCGCGGACAGGGGAACTAATGAAAAACTGTTTTTT